These T cell receptor beta chains were read from a single sample in a study of blood T cell repertoires in COVID-19. Libraries were prepared by immunoSEQ multiplex PCR; TCRdb keeps only in-frame clonotypes and omits some of them. The sample yields some 99,000 clones, roughly 80% seen once. Specimen: peripheral blood. The receptors derive from a woman of 80 years or more with acute or convalescent COVID-19. Each CDR3 is given with its conserved first and last residue. D genes are given only for firm matches. Not all rows give a size; the values are once, few, many and, for expanded clones, a class.

J gene | V gene | clone size | D gene | CDR3 protein | CDR3 DNA
TRBJ2-7 | TRBV19 | NA | NA | CASSNFLGKYYEQYF | TGTGCCAGTAGCAATTTCCTGGGCAAATACTACGAGCAGTACTTC
TRBJ2-1 | TRBV28 | NA | TRBD2 | CASSQTSGGMDEQFF | TGTGCCAGCAGTCAAACTAGCGGGGGGATGGATGAGCAGTTCTTC
TRBJ1-1 | TRBV6-6 | NA | NA | CASSYSPRTDEAFF | TGTGCCAGCAGTTACTCCCCTAGGACAGACGAAGCTTTCTTT
TRBJ2-2 | TRBV7-2 | NA | TRBD1 | CASSTGQATGELFF | TGTGCCAGCAGCACCGGACAGGCAACCGGGGAGCTGTTTTTT
TRBJ2-1 | TRBV3-1/TRBV3-2 | NA | TRBD1 | CASSQRDRGRYNEQFF | TGTGCCAGCAGCCAGAGAGACAGGGGGCGTTACAATGAGCAGTTCTTC
TRBJ2-3 | TRBV5-4 | NA | TRBD2 | CASSPGEGKFNTDTQYF | TGTGCCAGCAGCCCGGGGGAGGGAAAGTTCAACACAGATACGCAGTATTTT
TRBJ1-5 | TRBV11-2 | once | TRBD1 | CASGQVRGPQHF | TGTGCCAGCGGACAGGTGAGAGGGCCCCAGCATTTT
TRBJ1-1 | TRBV19 | NA | NA | CASKAGVGTEAFF | TGTGCCAGTAAGGCAGGGGTGGGGACTGAAGCTTTCTTT
TRBJ1-2 | TRBV19 | NA | TRBD1 | CASSRGQGARNYGYTF | TGTGCCAGTAGTCGGGGACAGGGGGCAAGAAACTATGGCTACACCTTC
TRBJ2-2 | TRBV5-4 | NA | TRBD1 | CASRQAARQGTTGELFF | TGTGCCAGCAGACAGGCCGCCCGACAGGGTACTACCGGGGAGCTGTTTTTT
TRBJ2-1 | TRBV11-3 | NA | TRBD2 | CASSPGGFFSSYNEQFF | TGTGCCAGCAGCCCGGGGGGGTTTTTCTCCTCCTACAATGAGCAGTTCTTC
TRBJ1-4 | TRBV19 | NA | TRBD1 | CASTQTGGNEKLFF | TGTGCCAGTACTCAGACAGGGGGGAATGAAAAACTGTTTTTT
TRBJ1-6 | TRBV27 | NA | TRBD1 | CASSRDSGFSYNSPLHF | TGTGCCAGCAGTCGGGACAGTGGTTTCTCCTATAATTCACCCCTCCACTTT
TRBJ2-7 | TRBV7-3 | NA | NA | CASSLFQGSGETYEQYF | TGTGCCAGCAGCTTATTTCAGGGATCGGGGGAGACCTACGAGCAGTACTTC
TRBJ2-1 | TRBV12-3/TRBV12-4 | NA | TRBD1 | CASSPGTAKQFF | TGTGCCAGCAGCCCGGGGACAGCGAAGCAGTTCTTC
TRBJ2-1 | TRBV5-4 | NA | TRBD2 | CASSASGTSGTYLQFF | TGTGCCAGCAGCGCTTCCGGGACTAGCGGGACCTACCTGCAGTTCTTC
TRBJ1-2 | TRBV3-1/TRBV3-2 | once | NA | CASSPLTGRNGYTF | TGTGCCAGCAGCCCGTTGACAGGACGTAATGGCTACACCTTC
TRBJ2-5 | TRBV5-4 | NA | NA | CASSQTQETQYF | TGTGCCAGCAGCCAGACACAAGAGACCCAGTACTTC
TRBJ1-6 | TRBV2 | NA | NA | CASSPSDSTNSPLHF | TGTGCCAGCAGTCCATCGGACAGTACAAATTCACCCCTCCACTTT
TRBJ1-2 | TRBV27 | NA | TRBD1 | CASRPTGGNYGYTF | TGTGCCAGCAGACCAACAGGGGGCAACTATGGCTACACCTTC
TRBJ1-2 | TRBV15 | NA | NA | CATSRDLGLSERYGYTF | TGTGCCACCAGCAGAGATCTAGGCCTTTCCGAACGCTATGGCTACACCTTC
TRBJ1-5 | TRBV30 | NA | TRBD1 | CAWSPKTGGVFQPQHF | TGTGCCTGGAGTCCGAAGACAGGGGGCGTTTTCCAGCCCCAGCATTTT